This TCR beta chain originates from a study of shared clonotypes between healthy human individuals. CD45RO-negative, CCR7-positively selected cells formed the naive CD8 fraction, excluding terminally differentiated effector memory CD45RA+ cells. Assay: immunoSEQ multiplex PCR; the TCRdb copy retains only in-frame clones and omits some. The sample holds some 2.1 million clones, just over 90% seen once. The germline V gene encodes CDR1 SGHRS and CDR2 YFSETQ. The CDR3 has 14 amino acids. V was trimmed by 2 bases and J by 3 bases, leaving 11 bases between them. The receptor's source is a man between 18 and 29 years old in good health. Some clones in this sample may be carry-over from other donors' samples. Sequencing was done on a sample of naive CD8+ T cells from PBMCs. V usage is TRBV5-1 and J usage is TRBJ2-5; possibly TRBD1 for D (6 bases). In nucleotides, the CDR3 is TGCGCCAGCAGCTTCGCTCGACAGGAAGAGACCCAGTACTTC. It encodes CASSFARQEETQYF.